The entry below describes one T cell receptor (beta chain). Its antigen is not identified. TCR beta CDR3 regions were amplified from RNA transcripts. The HTBI set primed first-round TCR CDR3 RT-PCR. TCRdb re-called the multiplex PCR reads through MiXCR, storing one row per CDR3 protein. The sample lists 600,000 or so distinct CDR3 sequences, about 16% occurring once. The data were obtained in a study of T cells in Graves' hyperthyroidism and ophthalmopathy. On the study more broadly: Blood was drawn when the patient was first diagnosed and still untreated. Study outcomes and limitations: Model predictions of ophthalmopathy came a median 6.5 months before onset. Blood shared most expanded thyroid clonotypes above 0.001.

Clinical symptoms, serum thyroxine and TRAb, thyroid ultrasound and orbital computed tomography were used for the diagnoses. The germline V gene encodes CDR1 SGHTA and CDR2 FQGNSA. V shed 5 bases, J shed 0 bases, and the junction held 10 bases outside the gene matches. The CDR3 runs to 18 residues. Sequenced: blood. This clonotype was obtained from a woman in her twenties or thirties with Graves' hyperthyroidism. V gene TRBV7-2 combines with J gene TRBJ2-6; 7 bases match TRBD1. CDR3 nucleotide sequence: TGTGCCAGCAGCACTAAAACAGGGGCGAACTCTGGGGCCAACGTCCTGACTTTC. Encoded protein: CASSTKTGANSGANVLTF.